This T cell receptor (beta chain) was profiled in a study of response to subunit inactivated influenza vaccine. Broader study findings: It was the authors' suggestion that each seasonal influenza vaccination recruits few new T cells.

This clonotype has a handful of counts. The antigen is unknown. In germline, CDR1 is SGHDN, CDR2 FVKESK. V shed 3 bases, J shed 2 bases, and the junction held 8 bases outside the gene matches. CDR3 length: 16 residues. From the RT-PCR reads, TCRdb called clonotypes with MiXCR, one entry per CDR3 protein. The sample includes 450,000 to 600,000 distinct CDR3 sequences, 6% to 9% of them seen just once. The sequencing here drew on PBMCs from blood, taken roughly 24 months after vaccination. The receptor comes from a man between 45 and 75 years old who received an inactivated influenza vaccine. This chain connects TRBV14 to TRBJ2-3; 7 bases match TRBD1. This CDR3 reads CASSHPGQSYTDTQYF. The CDR3 DNA follows: TGTGCCAGCAGCCACCCGGGACAGAGTTACACAGATACGCAGTATTTT.